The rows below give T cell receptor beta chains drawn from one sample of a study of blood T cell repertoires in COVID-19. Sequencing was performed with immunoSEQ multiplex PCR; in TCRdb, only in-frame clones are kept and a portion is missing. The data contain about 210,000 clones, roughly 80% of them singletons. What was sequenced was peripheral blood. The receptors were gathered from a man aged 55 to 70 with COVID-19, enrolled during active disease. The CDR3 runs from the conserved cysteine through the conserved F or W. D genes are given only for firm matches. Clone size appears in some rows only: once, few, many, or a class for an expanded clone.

cdr3_aa: CASRKGRDYSNQPQHF
cdr3_nt: TGTGCCAGTAGAAAGGGCAGGGACTATAGCAATCAGCCCCAGCATTTT
clone_size: .
v_call: TRBV19
d_call: .
j_call: TRBJ1-5

cdr3_aa: CASSSRTVQETQYF
cdr3_nt: TGTGCCAGCAGCTCCCGGACAGTCCAAGAGACCCAGTACTTC
clone_size: once
v_call: TRBV27
d_call: .
j_call: TRBJ2-5

cdr3_aa: CSVEENGEDTEAFF
cdr3_nt: TGCAGCGTTGAAGAGAACGGGGAAGACACTGAAGCTTTCTTT
clone_size: .
v_call: TRBV29-1
d_call: .
j_call: TRBJ1-1

cdr3_aa: CASSPGTGSGANVLTF
cdr3_nt: TGTGCCAGCAGTCCCGGGACAGGCTCTGGGGCCAACGTCCTGACTTTC
clone_size: many
v_call: TRBV6-4
d_call: TRBD1
j_call: TRBJ2-6

cdr3_aa: CASSLTGESPLHF
cdr3_nt: TGTGCCAGCAGCTTGACAGGGGAATCACCCCTCCACTTT
clone_size: .
v_call: TRBV7-2
d_call: TRBD1
j_call: TRBJ1-6

cdr3_aa: CATSRAGLGSNQPQHF
cdr3_nt: TGTGCCACCAGCAGAGCAGGTTTGGGTAGCAATCAGCCCCAGCATTTT
clone_size: .
v_call: TRBV15
d_call: .
j_call: TRBJ1-5

cdr3_aa: CASSYSGFNYGYTF
cdr3_nt: TGTGCCAGCAGTTACTCCGGTTTTAACTATGGCTACACCTTC
clone_size: few
v_call: TRBV6-2/TRBV6-3
d_call: .
j_call: TRBJ1-2

cdr3_aa: CASSLTGWTEAFF
cdr3_nt: TGTGCCAGCAGTTTAACAGGGTGGACTGAAGCTTTCTTT
clone_size: .
v_call: TRBV12-3/TRBV12-4
d_call: .
j_call: TRBJ1-1

cdr3_aa: CASSIDLTMNTEAFF
cdr3_nt: TGTGCCAGTAGTATAGATCTAACGATGAACACTGAAGCTTTCTTT
clone_size: .
v_call: TRBV19
d_call: .
j_call: TRBJ1-1

cdr3_aa: CASSSPQAPYGYTF
cdr3_nt: TGTGCCAGCAGTTCCCCCCAGGCGCCCTATGGCTACACCTTC
clone_size: few
v_call: TRBV6-5
d_call: .
j_call: TRBJ1-2

cdr3_aa: CSATGNTEAFF
cdr3_nt: TGCAGTGCAACAGGGAACACTGAAGCTTTCTTT
clone_size: .
v_call: TRBV20-1
d_call: .
j_call: TRBJ1-1

cdr3_aa: CASSPQGNYGYTF
cdr3_nt: TGTGCCAGCAGTCCCCAGGGGAACTATGGCTACACCTTC
clone_size: .
v_call: TRBV27
d_call: .
j_call: TRBJ1-2

cdr3_aa: CASSPSGTTNYGYTF
cdr3_nt: TGTGCCAGCAGCCCTAGTGGGACAACGAACTATGGCTACACCTTC
clone_size: .
v_call: TRBV12-1
d_call: .
j_call: TRBJ1-2

cdr3_aa: CASSRTERIGEQYF
cdr3_nt: TGTGCCAGCAGCCGGACTGAAAGAATTGGCGAGCAGTACTTC
clone_size: .
v_call: TRBV7-9
d_call: .
j_call: TRBJ2-7

cdr3_aa: CASSSGGAPNTEAFF
cdr3_nt: TGTGCCAGCAGCTCAGGAGGGGCCCCCAACACTGAAGCTTTCTTT
clone_size: once
v_call: TRBV11-2
d_call: .
j_call: TRBJ1-1

cdr3_aa: CASRSGTDTGELFF
cdr3_nt: TGTGCCAGCAGGTCCGGGACTGACACCGGGGAGCTGTTTTTT
clone_size: .
v_call: TRBV6-5
d_call: .
j_call: TRBJ2-2

cdr3_aa: CASSPFGGYNEQFF
cdr3_nt: TGCGCCAGCAGCCCCTTCGGGGGTTACAATGAGCAGTTCTTC
clone_size: .
v_call: TRBV4-1
d_call: .
j_call: TRBJ2-1

cdr3_aa: CASSLAQGTYEQYF
cdr3_nt: TGTGCCAGCAGCTTAGCACAGGGGACCTACGAGCAGTACTTC
clone_size: .
v_call: TRBV7-2
d_call: TRBD1
j_call: TRBJ2-7

cdr3_aa: CASRGRDTAYEQYF
cdr3_nt: TGTGCCAGCAGGGGCCGGGACACCGCCTACGAGCAGTACTTC
clone_size: .
v_call: TRBV6-6
d_call: .
j_call: TRBJ2-7

cdr3_aa: CASSLQGGRETQYF
cdr3_nt: TGCGCCAGCAGCTTACAGGGCGGGAGAGAGACCCAGTACTTC
clone_size: .
v_call: TRBV5-1
d_call: .
j_call: TRBJ2-5

cdr3_aa: CASSLFISNQPQHF
cdr3_nt: TGTGCCAGCAGCTTGTTCATTAGCAATCAGCCCCAGCATTTT
clone_size: .
v_call: TRBV5-8
d_call: .
j_call: TRBJ1-5

cdr3_aa: CASKAPAGGSDTQYF
cdr3_nt: TGTGCCAGCAAAGCCCCAGCGGGAGGGTCAGATACGCAGTATTTT
clone_size: once
v_call: TRBV2
d_call: TRBD2
j_call: TRBJ2-3

cdr3_aa: CASSQTYFFGYTF
cdr3_nt: TGTGCCAGCAGCCAAACCTACTTTTTCGGCTACACCTTC
clone_size: .
v_call: TRBV3-1/TRBV3-2
d_call: .
j_call: TRBJ1-2

cdr3_aa: CASSPAGQGASGANVLTF
cdr3_nt: TGTGCCAGCAGTCCCGCGGGACAGGGAGCCTCTGGGGCCAACGTCCTGACTTTC
clone_size: .
v_call: TRBV28
d_call: TRBD1
j_call: TRBJ2-6

cdr3_aa: CASQGSGANVLTF
cdr3_nt: TGTGCCAGCCAGGGATCTGGGGCCAACGTCCTGACTTTC
clone_size: once
v_call: TRBV5-4
d_call: .
j_call: TRBJ2-6

cdr3_aa: CASSRDRRNTEAFF
cdr3_nt: TGTGCCAGCAGTCGGGACAGGCGGAACACTGAAGCTTTCTTT
clone_size: .
v_call: TRBV6-5
d_call: TRBD1
j_call: TRBJ1-1

cdr3_aa: CASSLDRGLGYGYTF
cdr3_nt: TGTGCCAGCAGCTTAGACAGGGGGCTTGGCTATGGCTACACCTTC
clone_size: .
v_call: TRBV7-2
d_call: TRBD1
j_call: TRBJ1-2

cdr3_aa: CSVSPTEAGELFF
cdr3_nt: TGCAGCGTTTCCCCGACGGAGGCCGGGGAGCTGTTTTTT
clone_size: .
v_call: TRBV29-1
d_call: .
j_call: TRBJ2-2

cdr3_aa: CASSLGQGIGELFF
cdr3_nt: TGCGCCAGCAGCTTGGGACAGGGTATCGGGGAGCTGTTTTTT
clone_size: .
v_call: TRBV5-1
d_call: TRBD1
j_call: TRBJ2-2

cdr3_aa: CASSPYREAEAFF
cdr3_nt: TGTGCCAGCTCACCTTACAGGGAAGCTGAAGCTTTCTTT
clone_size: .
v_call: TRBV18
d_call: .
j_call: TRBJ1-1

cdr3_aa: CASSLRGTDSPLHF
cdr3_nt: TGTGCCAGCAGCTTGAGGGGGACCGATTCACCCCTCCACTTT
clone_size: .
v_call: TRBV7-9
d_call: .
j_call: TRBJ1-6

cdr3_aa: CASSSMTGGFGSQPQHF
cdr3_nt: TGTGCCAGCAGTTCAATGACAGGGGGCTTTGGGAGTCAGCCCCAGCATTTT
clone_size: .
v_call: TRBV6-2/TRBV6-3
d_call: TRBD1
j_call: TRBJ1-5